This T cell receptor beta chain was captured in a study of blood T cells in healthy people across ages. Study overall: T cells yielded about one barcoded beta molecule per two cells through template switching.

Germline V lookup: CDR1 SGHTA, CDR2 FQGTGA. V was trimmed by 2 bases and J by 5 bases, leaving 13 bases between them. The CDR3 covers 15 residues. A sample-barcoded 5' primer and a J-beta primer mix were used in a second PCR of about 6 to 11 cycles. Using its own MiXCR run on the 5' RACE reads, TCRdb lists one record per CDR3 protein. The data contain around 1,500,000 distinct CDR3 sequences, over 25% of them singletons. This clonotype was found many times. The rearrangement links TRBV7-3 to TRBJ1-5; possibly TRBD1 for D (5 bases). Sequenced sample: blood. The receptor was isolated from a woman in her 30s in good health. The DNA for the CDR3 is TGTGCCAGCAGCTTATTTGCGGGAGGGGATCAGCCCCAGCATTTT. It yields the protein CASSLFAGGDQPQHF. The complete variable domain, with remaining parts taken from reference TRBV7-3 and TRBJ1-5, reads GAGVSQTPSNKVTEKGKYVELRCDPISGHTALYWYRQSLGQGPEFLIYFQGTGAADDSGLPNDRFFAVRPEGSVSTLKIQRTERGDSAVYLCASSLFAGGDQPQHFGDGTRLSIL.